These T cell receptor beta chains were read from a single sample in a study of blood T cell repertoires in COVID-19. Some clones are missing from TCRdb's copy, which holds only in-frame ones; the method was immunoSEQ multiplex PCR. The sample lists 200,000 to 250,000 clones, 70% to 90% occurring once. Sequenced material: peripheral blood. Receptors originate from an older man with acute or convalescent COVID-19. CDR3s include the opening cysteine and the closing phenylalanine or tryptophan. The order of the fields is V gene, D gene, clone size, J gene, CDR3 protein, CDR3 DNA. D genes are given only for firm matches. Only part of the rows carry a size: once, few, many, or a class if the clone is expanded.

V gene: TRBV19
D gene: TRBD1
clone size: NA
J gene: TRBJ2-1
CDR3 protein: CASSRTSGQGYNEQFF
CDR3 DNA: TGTGCCAGTAGTAGAACCTCGGGACAGGGCTACAATGAGCAGTTCTTC

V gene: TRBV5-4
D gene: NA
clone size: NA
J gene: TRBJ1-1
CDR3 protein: CASGPGSTMNTEAFF
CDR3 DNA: TGTGCCAGTGGACCGGGATCAACCATGAACACTGAAGCTTTCTTT

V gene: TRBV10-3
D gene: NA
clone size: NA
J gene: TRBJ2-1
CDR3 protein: CAISPGQGRVNEQFF
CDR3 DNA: TGTGCCATCAGTCCCGGGCAGGGGCGGGTAAATGAGCAGTTCTTC

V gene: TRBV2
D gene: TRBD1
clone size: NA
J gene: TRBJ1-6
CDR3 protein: CASSGDRVISYNSPLHF
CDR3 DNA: TGTGCCAGCAGTGGGGACAGGGTTATTTCCTATAATTCACCCCTCCACTTT

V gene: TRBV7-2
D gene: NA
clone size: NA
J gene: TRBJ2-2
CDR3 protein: CASSPTRLAANTGELFF
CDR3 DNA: TGTGCCAGCAGCCCGACCCGGCTAGCAGCGAACACCGGGGAGCTGTTTTTT

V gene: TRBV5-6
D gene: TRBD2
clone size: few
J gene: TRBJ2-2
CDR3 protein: CASSLAGVNTGELFF
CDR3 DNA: TGTGCCAGCAGCCTAGCGGGAGTGAACACCGGGGAGCTGTTTTTT

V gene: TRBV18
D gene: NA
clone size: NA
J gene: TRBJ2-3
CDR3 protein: CASSQNLAGQGSDTQYF
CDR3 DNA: TGTGCCAGCTCACAAAACTTAGCGGGACAGGGCTCAGATACGCAGTATTTT

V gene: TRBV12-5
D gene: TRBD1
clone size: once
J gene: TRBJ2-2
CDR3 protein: CASAIHRGTGELFF
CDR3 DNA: TGTGCTAGTGCCATACACAGGGGGACCGGGGAGCTGTTTTTT

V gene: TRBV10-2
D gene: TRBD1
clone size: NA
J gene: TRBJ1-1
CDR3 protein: CASRGQGGIYTEAFF
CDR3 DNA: TGCGCCAGCAGGGGACAGGGTGGGATATACACTGAAGCTTTCTTT

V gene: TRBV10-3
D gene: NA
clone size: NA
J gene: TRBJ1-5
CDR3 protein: CAISREGGAWNQPQHF
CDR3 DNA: TGTGCCATCAGCCGAGAGGGCGGGGCTTGGAATCAGCCCCAGCATTTT

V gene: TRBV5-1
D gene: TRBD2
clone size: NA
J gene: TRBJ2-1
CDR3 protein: CASRAGTSPYNEQFF
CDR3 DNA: TGCGCCAGCAGGGCCGGGACTAGCCCATACAATGAGCAGTTCTTC

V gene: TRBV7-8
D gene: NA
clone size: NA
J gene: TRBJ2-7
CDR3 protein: CASSLIGGRTYYEQYF
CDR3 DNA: TGTGCCAGCAGCTTAATAGGGGGACGTACTTACTACGAGCAGTACTTC

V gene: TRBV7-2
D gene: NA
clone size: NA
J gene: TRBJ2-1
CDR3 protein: CASSLGLTRGEQFF
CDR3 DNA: TGTGCCAGCAGCTTAGGACTTACTAGGGGGGAGCAGTTCTTC

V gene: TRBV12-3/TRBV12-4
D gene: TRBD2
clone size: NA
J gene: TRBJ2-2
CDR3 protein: CASTGGFGELFF
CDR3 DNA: TGTGCCAGCACCGGGGGGTTCGGGGAGCTGTTTTTT

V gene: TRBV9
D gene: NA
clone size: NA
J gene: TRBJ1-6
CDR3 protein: CASSVDGAGDSPLHF
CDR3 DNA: TGTGCCAGCAGCGTAGATGGAGCTGGCGATTCACCCCTCCACTTT

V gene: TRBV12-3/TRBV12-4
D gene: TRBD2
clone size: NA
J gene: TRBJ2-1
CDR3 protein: CASLREKQFF
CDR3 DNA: TGTGCCAGCCTGCGGGAGAAGCAGTTCTTC

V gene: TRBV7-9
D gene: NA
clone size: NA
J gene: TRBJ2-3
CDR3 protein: CASSLRTPASTDTQYF
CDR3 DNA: TGTGCCAGCAGCTTAAGGACACCTGCTAGCACAGATACGCAGTATTTT

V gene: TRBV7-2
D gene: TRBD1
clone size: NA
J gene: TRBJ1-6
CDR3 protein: CASSPEDRVDYNSPLHF
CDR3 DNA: TGTGCCAGCAGCCCAGAGGACAGGGTCGACTATAATTCACCCCTCCACTTT

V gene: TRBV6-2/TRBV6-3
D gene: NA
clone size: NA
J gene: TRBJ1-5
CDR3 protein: CASSTQQARSNQPQHF
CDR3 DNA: TGTGCCAGCAGCACTCAACAGGCTCGTAGCAATCAGCCCCAGCATTTT

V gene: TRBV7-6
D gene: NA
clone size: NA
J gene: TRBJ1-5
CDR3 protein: CASSPTGLSNQPQHF
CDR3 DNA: TGTGCCAGCAGTCCTACAGGTCTAAGCAATCAGCCCCAGCATTTT

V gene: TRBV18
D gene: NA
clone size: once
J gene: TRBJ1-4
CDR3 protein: CASSPLQGQATNEKLFF
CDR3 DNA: TGTGCCAGCTCACCACTTCAGGGCCAAGCAACTAATGAAAAACTGTTTTTT

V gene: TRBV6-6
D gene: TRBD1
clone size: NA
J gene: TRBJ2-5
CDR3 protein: CASSRSATGVETQYF
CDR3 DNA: TGTGCCAGCAGTCGTTCCGCGACAGGGGTGGAGACCCAGTACTTC

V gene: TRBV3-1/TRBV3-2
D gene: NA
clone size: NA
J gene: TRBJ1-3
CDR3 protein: CASSQGDWRNTIYF
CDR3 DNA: TGTGCCAGCAGCCAAGGGGACTGGAGAAACACCATATATTTT

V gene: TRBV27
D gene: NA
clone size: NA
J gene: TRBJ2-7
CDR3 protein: CASSSQSGTNTSYEQYF
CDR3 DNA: TGTGCCAGCAGTTCTCAATCCGGGACAAATACCTCCTACGAGCAGTACTTC

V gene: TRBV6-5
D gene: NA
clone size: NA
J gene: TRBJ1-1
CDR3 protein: CASSSEVGTEAFF
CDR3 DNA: TGTGCCAGCAGTTCAGAGGTTGGCACTGAAGCTTTCTTT

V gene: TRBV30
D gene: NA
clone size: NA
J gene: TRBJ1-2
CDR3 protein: CAWTSSWGGGYTF
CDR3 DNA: TGTGCCTGGACCAGCAGTTGGGGCGGAGGCTACACCTTC

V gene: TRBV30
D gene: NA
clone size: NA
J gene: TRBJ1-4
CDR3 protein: CAWSENRSTNEKLFF
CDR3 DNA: TGTGCCTGGAGTGAAAACAGGTCAACTAATGAAAAACTGTTTTTT

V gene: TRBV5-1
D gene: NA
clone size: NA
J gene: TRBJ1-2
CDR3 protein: CASSLGAGNYGYTF
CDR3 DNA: TGCGCCAGCAGCTTGGGGGCAGGGAACTATGGCTACACCTTC

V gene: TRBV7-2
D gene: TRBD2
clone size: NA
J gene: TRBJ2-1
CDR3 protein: CASSLALAGMDEQFF
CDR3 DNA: TGTGCCAGCAGCTTAGCTCTAGCGGGAATGGATGAGCAGTTCTTC

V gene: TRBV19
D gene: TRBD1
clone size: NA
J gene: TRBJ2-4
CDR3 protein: CASSPGQGKGKNIQYF
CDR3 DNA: TGTGCCAGTAGTCCGGGACAGGGAAAGGGCAAAAACATTCAGTACTTC

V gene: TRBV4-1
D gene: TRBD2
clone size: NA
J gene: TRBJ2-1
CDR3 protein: CASSLERSSGSRNEQFF
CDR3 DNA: TGCGCCAGCAGCCTAGAAAGGTCTAGCGGGAGTAGAAATGAGCAGTTCTTC

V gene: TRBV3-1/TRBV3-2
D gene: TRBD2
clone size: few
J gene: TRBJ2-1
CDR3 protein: CASSRVLAGGYNEQFF
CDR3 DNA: TGTGCCAGCAGCCGCGTACTAGCGGGAGGGTACAATGAGCAGTTCTTC

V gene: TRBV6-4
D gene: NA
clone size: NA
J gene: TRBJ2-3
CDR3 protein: CASSAKSDYMAGEDTQYF
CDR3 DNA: TGTGCCAGCAGCGCTAAGTCCGACTACATGGCAGGAGAAGATACGCAGTATTTT

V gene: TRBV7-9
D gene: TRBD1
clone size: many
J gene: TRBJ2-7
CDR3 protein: CASSSTGTASYEQYF
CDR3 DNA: TGTGCCAGCAGCAGTACCGGGACAGCCTCCTACGAGCAGTACTTC

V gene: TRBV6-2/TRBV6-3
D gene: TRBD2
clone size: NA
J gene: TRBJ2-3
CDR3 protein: CASSSTSAAPRDTQYF
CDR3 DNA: TGTGCCAGCAGTTCGACTAGCGCCGCGCCCCGGGATACGCAGTATTTT

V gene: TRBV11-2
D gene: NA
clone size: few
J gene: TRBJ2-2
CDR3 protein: CASSRQALGAGELFF
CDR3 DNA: TGTGCCAGCAGCCGACAGGCATTGGGGGCCGGGGAGCTGTTTTTT

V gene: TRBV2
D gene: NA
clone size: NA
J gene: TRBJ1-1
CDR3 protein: CASSGTYLNTEAFF
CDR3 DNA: TGTGCCAGCAGCGGGACATATTTGAACACTGAAGCTTTCTTT

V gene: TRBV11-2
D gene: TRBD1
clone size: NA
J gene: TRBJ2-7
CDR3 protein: CASRGTVSYEQYF
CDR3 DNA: TGTGCCAGCAGGGGGACAGTCTCCTACGAGCAGTACTTC

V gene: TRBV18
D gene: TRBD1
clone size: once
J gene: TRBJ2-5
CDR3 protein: CASSPPTGGTQYF
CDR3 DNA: TGTGCCAGCTCACCACCGACAGGGGGGACCCAGTACTTC

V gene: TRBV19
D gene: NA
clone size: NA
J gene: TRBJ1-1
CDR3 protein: CASSINLGLGKSEAFF
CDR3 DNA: TGTGCCAGTAGTATAAACCTGGGACTCGGGAAGTCTGAAGCTTTCTTT

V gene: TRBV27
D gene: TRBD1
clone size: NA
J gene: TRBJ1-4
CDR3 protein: CASSSGTGLEKLFF
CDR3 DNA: TGTGCCAGCAGCTCCGGGACAGGGCTTGAAAAACTGTTTTTT

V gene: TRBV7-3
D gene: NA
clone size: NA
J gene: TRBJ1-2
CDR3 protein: CASSPPPGENYGYTF
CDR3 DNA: TGTGCCAGCAGCCCACCTCCGGGGGAAAACTATGGCTACACCTTC

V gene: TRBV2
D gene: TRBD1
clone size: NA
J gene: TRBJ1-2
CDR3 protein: CASSDRGLYGYTF
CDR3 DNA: TGTGCCAGCAGCGACAGGGGTCTCTATGGCTACACCTTC

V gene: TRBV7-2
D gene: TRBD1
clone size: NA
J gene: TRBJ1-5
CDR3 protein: CASSWGQGNQPQHF
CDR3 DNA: TGTGCCAGCAGCTGGGGACAGGGGAACCAGCCCCAGCATTTT

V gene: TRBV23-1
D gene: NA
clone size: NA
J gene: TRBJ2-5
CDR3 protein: CASSQSQQETQYF
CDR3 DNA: TGCGCCAGCAGTCAAAGTCAGCAAGAGACCCAGTACTTC

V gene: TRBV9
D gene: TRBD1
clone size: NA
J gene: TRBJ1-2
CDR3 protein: CASSSLRDRGGGGYTF
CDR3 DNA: TGTGCCAGCAGCTCGCTCCGGGACAGGGGAGGCGGTGGCTACACCTTC

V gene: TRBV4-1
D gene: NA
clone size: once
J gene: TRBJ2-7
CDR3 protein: CASSDTVAYEQYF
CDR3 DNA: TGCGCCAGCAGCGACACCGTAGCCTACGAGCAGTACTTC

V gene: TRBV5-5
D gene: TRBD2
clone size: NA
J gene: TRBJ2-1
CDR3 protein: CASSLAAGGLSSYNEQFF
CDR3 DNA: TGTGCCAGCAGCTTGGCCGCGGGAGGGCTTAGCTCCTACAATGAGCAGTTCTTC